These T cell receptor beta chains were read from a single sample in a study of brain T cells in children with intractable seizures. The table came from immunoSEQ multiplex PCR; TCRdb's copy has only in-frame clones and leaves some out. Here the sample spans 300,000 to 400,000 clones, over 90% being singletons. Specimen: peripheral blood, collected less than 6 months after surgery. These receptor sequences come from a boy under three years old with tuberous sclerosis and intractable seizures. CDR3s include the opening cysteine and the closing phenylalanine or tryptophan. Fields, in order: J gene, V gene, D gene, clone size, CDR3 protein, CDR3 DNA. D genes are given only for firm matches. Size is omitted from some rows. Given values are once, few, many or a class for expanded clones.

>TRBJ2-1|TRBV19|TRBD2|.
CASSSGTSGGARNEQFF
TGTGCCAGTAGTTCCGGGACTAGCGGGGGGGCACGCAATGAGCAGTTCTTC
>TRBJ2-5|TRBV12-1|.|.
CASSSTGLAGDQETQYF
TGTGCCAGCAGCTCAACGGGACTAGCGGGGGATCAAGAGACCCAGTACTTC
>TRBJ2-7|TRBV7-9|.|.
CASSLVLGDSYEQYF
TGTGCCAGCAGCTTAGTCCTCGGCGACTCCTACGAGCAGTACTTC
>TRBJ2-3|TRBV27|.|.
CASSSRMGDAQYF
TGTGCCAGCAGTTCCCGGATGGGGGATGCGCAGTATTTT
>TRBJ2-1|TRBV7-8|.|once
CASSLAVSSYNEQFF
TGTGCCAGCAGCTTAGCGGTCAGCTCCTACAATGAGCAGTTCTTC
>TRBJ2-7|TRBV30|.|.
CAWSKHGQSYEQYF
TGTGCCTGGAGTAAACACGGACAGAGCTACGAGCAGTACTTC
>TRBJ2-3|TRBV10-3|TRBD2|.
CAISGPTSGGPKLSTDTQYF
TGTGCCATCAGTGGCCCGACTAGCGGGGGACCAAAACTTAGCACAGATACGCAGTATTTT
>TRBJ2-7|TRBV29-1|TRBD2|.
CSVRTSGSYEQYF
TGCAGCGTACGGACTAGCGGGAGCTACGAGCAGTACTTC
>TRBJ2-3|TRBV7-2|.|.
CASSLVLLWADTQYF
TGTGCCAGCAGCTTAGTTCTGCTATGGGCAGATACGCAGTATTTT
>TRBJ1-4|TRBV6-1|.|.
CASSEGWYNEKLFF
TGTGCCAGCAGTGAAGGGTGGTATAATGAAAAACTGTTTTTT
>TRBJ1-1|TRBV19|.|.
CASSMLPPPGNTEAFF
TGTGCCAGTAGTATGCTGCCCCCTCCGGGGAACACTGAAGCTTTCTTT
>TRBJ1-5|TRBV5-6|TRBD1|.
CASSATGGGNQPQHF
TGTGCCAGCAGCGCAACAGGGGGAGGCAATCAGCCCCAGCATTTT
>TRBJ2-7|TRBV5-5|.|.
CASSPYGPAAYEQYF
TGTGCCAGCAGCCCGTACGGCCCAGCGGCCTACGAGCAGTACTTC
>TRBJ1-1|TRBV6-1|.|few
CASSERENTEAFF
TGTGCCAGCAGTGAAAGGGAGAACACTGAAGCTTTCTTT
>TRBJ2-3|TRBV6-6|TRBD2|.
CASSYMAGGLDTQYF
TGTGCCAGCAGTTACATGGCGGGGGGGCTGGATACGCAGTATTTT
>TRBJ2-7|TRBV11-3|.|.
CASSLGYSPGEQYF
TGTGCCAGCAGCTTAGGATATAGCCCCGGCGAGCAGTACTTC
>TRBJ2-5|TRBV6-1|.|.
CASSEGVETQYF
TGTGCCAGCAGTGAAGGGGTGGAGACCCAGTACTTC
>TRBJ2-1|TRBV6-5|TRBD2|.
CASSSGTSGYNEQFF
TGTGCCAGCAGTTCCGGGACTAGCGGATACAATGAGCAGTTCTTC
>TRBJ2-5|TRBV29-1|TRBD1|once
CSVKGGRQETQYF
TGCAGCGTGAAAGGGGGCCGGCAAGAGACCCAGTACTTC
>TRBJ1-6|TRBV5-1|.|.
CASSLDPRQENSLNSPLHF
TGCGCCAGCAGCTTGGATCCGCGGCAGGAAAATTCACTTAATTCACCCCTCCACTTT
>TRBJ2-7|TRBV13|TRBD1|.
CASSPDRGGEQYF
TGTGCCAGCAGCCCAGACAGGGGTGGCGAGCAGTACTTC
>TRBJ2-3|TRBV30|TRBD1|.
CAWTGTEKLLFTDTQYF
TGTGCCTGGACTGGGACAGAGAAGTTACTTTTCACAGATACGCAGTATTTT
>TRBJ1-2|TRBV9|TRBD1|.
CASSPGQASGYTF
TGTGCCAGCAGCCCGGGACAGGCCTCGGGCTACACCTTC
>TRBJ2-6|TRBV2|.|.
CASAAPTKGDGANVLTF
TGTGCCAGCGCGGCCCCCACGAAGGGGGATGGGGCCAACGTCCTGACTTTC
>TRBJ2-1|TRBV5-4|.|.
CASSLLGDDFNEQFF
TGTGCCAGCAGCTTGCTCGGGGACGATTTCAATGAGCAGTTCTTC
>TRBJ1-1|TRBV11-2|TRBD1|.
CASSSTGARDKKGAFF
TGTGCCAGCAGCTCTACAGGGGCACGGGATAAGAAGGGAGCTTTCTTT
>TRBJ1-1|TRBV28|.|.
CASSQVLAPHTEAFF
TGTGCCAGCAGTCAAGTCCTCGCGCCCCACACTGAAGCTTTCTTT
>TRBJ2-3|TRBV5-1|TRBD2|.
CASSGARWTSGEDTQYF
TGCGCCAGCAGCGGCGCACGCTGGACTAGCGGGGAAGATACGCAGTATTTT
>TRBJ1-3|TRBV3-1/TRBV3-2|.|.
CASSQGAKGNTIYF
TGTGCCAGCAGCCAAGGGGCGAAGGGAAACACCATATATTTT
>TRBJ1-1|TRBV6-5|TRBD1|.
CASSYRTGGTEAFF
TGTGCCAGCAGTTACCGGACAGGGGGCACTGAAGCTTTCTTT
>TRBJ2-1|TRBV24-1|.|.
CATSDLYNEQFF
TGTGCCACCAGTGATTTATACAATGAGCAGTTCTTC
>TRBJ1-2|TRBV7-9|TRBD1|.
CASSSQTGLYYGYTF
TGTGCCAGCAGCTCCCAGACAGGGCTATACTATGGCTACACCTTC
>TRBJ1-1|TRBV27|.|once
CASSLYAGGQTEAFF
TGTGCCAGCAGTTTATACGCGGGGGGCCAAACTGAAGCTTTCTTT
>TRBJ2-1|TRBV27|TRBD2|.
CASRAPGLAGTWNEQFF
TGTGCCAGCAGGGCTCCGGGACTAGCGGGCACTTGGAATGAGCAGTTCTTC
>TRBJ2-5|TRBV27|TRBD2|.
CASSLSGGLAGGRAQYF
TGTGCCAGCAGTTTAAGCGGGGGGCTAGCGGGAGGGCGGGCCCAGTACTTC
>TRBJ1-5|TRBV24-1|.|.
CATSDGEQPQHF
TGTGCCACCAGTGATGGGGAACAGCCCCAGCATTTT
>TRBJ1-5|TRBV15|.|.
CATSRGGRSSNQPQHF
TGTGCCACCAGCAGAGGTGGTCGAAGTAGCAATCAGCCCCAGCATTTT
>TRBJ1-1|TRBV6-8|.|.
CASSYYGTEAFF
TGTGCCAGCAGTTACTACGGCACTGAAGCTTTCTTT